The 21 T cell receptor beta chains below come from one sample, sequenced in a study of blood T cell repertoires in COVID-19. Here immunoSEQ multiplex PCR was the method, and the copy in TCRdb shows in-frame clones only, minus some. This sample carries around 250,000 clones, roughly nine tenths of them seen once, and the ten largest clones take 0.95% to 1.5%. Sequenced material: PBMCs or T cells enriched from blood (not recorded which). Source of these receptors: a human donor in a cohort exposed to, infected with or recovered from COVID-19 (not recorded which). The donor label of this sample is uncertain.

The rearrangement uses TRBV2 and TRBJ2-1; 10 bases match TRBD2. V shed 6 bases, J shed 2 bases, and the junction held 7 bases outside the gene matches. The germline gives CDR1 SNHLY, CDR2 FYNNEI. The CDR3 sequence is 16 residues long. The CDR3 sequence is CASRRLAGGTYNEQFF. CDR3 DNA sequence: TGTGCCAGCAGAAGATTAGCGGGGGGCACCTACAATGAGCAGTTCTTC.

This sequence joins TRBV6-6 and TRBJ1-1; D may be TRBD1 (6 bases). The CDR3 runs to 14 residues. Deletions cut 4 bases from V and 2 bases from J, with 11 bases between. CDR1 and CDR2 from the germline V gene are MNHNY and SVGAGI (reference sequence). CDR3 sequence reads: CASSLRQDNTEAFF. The CDR3 coding sequence is TGTGCCAGCAGTTTGAGACAGGATAACACTGAAGCTTTCTTT.

In regard to this clone: The junction and the germline gene differ at one end; a read error may be behind it. V and J are TRBV12-5 and TRBJ2-7; D perhaps matches TRBD1 (6 bases). This CDR3 has 12 residues. CDR1 and CDR2 (germline): LGHNT, FRNRAP. The CDR3 loop reads CASGLDRYEQYF. Here the CDR3 DNA reads TGTGCTAGTGGCTTGGACAGATACGAGCAGTACTTC. The complete variable domain, with remaining parts taken from reference TRBV12-5 and TRBJ2-7, reads DARVTQTPRHKVTEMGQEVTMRCQPILGHNTVFWYRQTMMQGLELLAYFRNRAPLDDSGMPKDRFSAEMPDATLATLKIQPSEPRDSAVYFCASGLDRYEQYFGPGTRLTVT.

The chain carries TRBV18 and TRBJ1-6; TRBD1 agrees at 8 bases. Germline CDR1 reads KGHSH; CDR2 reads LQKENI. This CDR3 spans 16 amino acids. With V trimmed by 6 bases and J by 5 bases, 9 bases remained unmatched. The CDR3 region is CASSFSPGQDNSPLHF. For the CDR3, the DNA is TGTGCCAGCTCCTTCTCACCGGGACAGGATAATTCACCCCTCCACTTT. The variable domain in full, with the rest retrieved from reference TRBV18 and TRBJ1-6, is NAGVMQNPRHLVRRRGQEARLRCSPMKGHSHVYWYRQLPEEGLKFMVYLQKENIIDESGMPKERFSAEFPKEGPSILRIQQVVRGDSAAYFCASSFSPGQDNSPLHFGNGTRLTVT.

V and J are TRBV3-1 (or the pseudogene TRBV3-2) and TRBJ2-3; D is uncertain. Trimming took off 1 base at V and 8 bases at J, with 4 bases between the two ends. The length of the CDR3 is 11 residues. CDR1 is LGHDT and CDR2 is YNNKEL in the germline V gene (reference sequence). In DNA form, the CDR3 reads TGTGCCAGCAGCCAAGCAGGTACGCAGTATTTT. Amino acids: CASSQAGTQYF.

This clone was seen a few times. Within the sample, other DNA sequences also encode this same CDR3. V usage is TRBV6-5 and J usage is TRBJ1-1; the match to TRBD1 covers 7 bases. J was trimmed by 1 base and V by 6 bases; bases with no gene match: 2. The CDR3 is 13 residues long. The germline CDR1 and CDR2 sequences are MNHEY and SVGAGI. CDR3 region: CASSRTGNTEAFF. CDR3 coding DNA: TGTGCCAGCAGCCGGACAGGGAACACTGAAGCTTTCTTT.

The chain couples TRBV5-1 to TRBJ1-2; TRBD1 is a possible D gene (6 bases). From germline, CDR1 is SGHRS and CDR2 YFSETQ. The CDR3 is 12 amino acids. Between the trimmed V and J ends, which lost 4 bases and 8 bases, there was a span of 12 bases. As DNA, the CDR3 is TGCGCCAGCAGCCCGACAGGAGGCGGCTACACCTTC. Translation: CASSPTGGGYTF. The complete variable domain, with remaining parts taken from reference TRBV5-1 and TRBJ1-2, reads KAGVTQTPRYLIKTRGQQVTLSCSPISGHRSVSWYQQTPGQGLQFLFEYFSETQRNKGNFPGRFSGRQFSNSRSEMNVSTLELGDSALYLCASSPTGGGYTFGSGTRLTVV.

This clone turned up a few times. The chain employs TRBV4-2 and TRBJ2-7; 8 bases fit TRBD2. The ends lost 4 bases at V and 3 bases at J; junction bases unmatched: 11. Germline V gene data show CDR1 as LGHNA and CDR2 as YNFKEQ. The CDR3 length is 16 residues. The CDR3 nucleotides are TGTGCCAGCAGCCGTACCGGGACTAGTTTTTTCTACGAGCAGTACTTC. Its translation is CASSRTGTSFFYEQYF.

The chain uses TRBV14 and TRBJ2-2, with D possibly matching TRBD2 (5 bases). The V gene's germline CDR1 is SGHDN and CDR2 FVKESK. The ends were cut back, 1 base at V and 4 bases at J, with 16 bases in the middle. The CDR3 has 17 amino acids. Here the CDR3 reads CASSQVPGVASTGELFF. The CDR3 DNA reads as TGTGCCAGCAGCCAAGTCCCCGGGGTAGCTAGCACCGGGGAGCTGTTTTTT.

The chain recombines TRBV4-2 with TRBJ2-3, with TRBD1 identical over 7 bases. Per the germline V gene, CDR1 is LGHNA and CDR2 is YNFKEQ. The CDR3 covers 17 residues. V shed 0 bases, J shed 0 bases, and the junction held 6 bases outside the gene matches. This CDR3 is CASSQDPGGPSTDTQYF. Here the CDR3 DNA reads TGTGCCAGCAGCCAAGATCCAGGGGGACCTAGCACAGATACGCAGTATTTT.

The rearrangement joins TRBV3-1 (or the pseudogene TRBV3-2) to TRBJ1-1; 12 bases fit TRBD1. This CDR3 has 18 residues. Germline V gene sequence: CDR1 LGHDT, CDR2 YNNKEL (reference sequence). The J segment lost 4 bases and the V segment lost 5 bases, leaving 14 bases of the junction unmatched. The CDR3 loop reads CASSTRRDRGRVSTEAFF. In DNA, the CDR3 is TGTGCCAGCAGCACAAGGCGGGACAGGGGGCGCGTGAGCACTGAAGCTTTCTTT.

The gene calls are TRBV2 and TRBJ2-4; 7 nucleotides match TRBD2. The CDR3 is 15 amino acids. V was pared by 7 bases and J by 2 bases, with 8 bases of the junction left unmatched. Germline CDR1 is SNHLY and CDR2 is FYNNEI. The CDR3 bases are TGTGCCAGCATAGGGTCAGCGGGGACCAAAAACATTCAGTACTTC. Translating it yields CASIGSAGTKNIQYF.

The CDR3 is CASSPRTSGPFYEQYF. The DNA of the CDR3 is TGTGCCAGCAGCCCCCGGACTAGCGGGCCCTTCTACGAGCAGTACTTC. V is TRBV3-1 (or the pseudogene TRBV3-2) and J is TRBJ2-7; TRBD2 matches 11 bases. The CDR3 is 16 residues long. The V segment lost 4 bases and the J segment 3 bases; nucleotides outside the gene matches: 8. The germline V gene has CDR1 LGHDT and CDR2 YNNKEL (reference sequence).

A few counts support this clone. This chain connects TRBV7-2 to TRBJ1-5; D not resolved. Germline V lookup: CDR1 SGHTA, CDR2 FQGNSA. Trimming cost V 0 bases and J 7 bases, with 7 bases left between them. The CDR3 is 13 residues long. DNA for the CDR3: TGTGCCAGCAGCTTAGCACAATACCAGCCCCAGCATTTT. Protein product: CASSLAQYQPQHF.

The chain recombines TRBV10-3 with TRBJ1-2; 9 bases match TRBD1. CDR1 and CDR2 from the germline V gene are ENHRY and SYGVKD. V was clipped by 3 bases and J by 8 bases; unmatched bases: 7. The CDR3 is 14 amino acids. The CDR3 DNA is TGTGCCATCAGTGAAGGGACAGGGAATCACGGCTACACCTTC. Protein: CAISEGTGNHGYTF.

The chain joins TRBV3-1 (or the pseudogene TRBV3-2) to TRBJ2-7; tentatively, D is TRBD1 (5 bases). CDR1 is LGHDT and CDR2 is YNNKEL in the germline V gene (reference sequence). The CDR3 runs to 14 residues. Trimming removed 1 base from V and 3 bases from J, with 10 bases in between. DNA of the CDR3: TGTGCCAGCAGCCAAGGGGGCCTGGACTACGAGCAGTACTTC. Translating it yields CASSQGGLDYEQYF.

This chain connects TRBV19 to TRBJ1-1; 7 bases are shared with TRBD1. CDR1 and CDR2 (germline): LNHDA, SQIVND (reference sequence). The CDR3 is 14 residues long. The junction had 5 bases not matched to a gene; V was cut back by 4 bases and J by 3 bases. The chain's CDR3 is CASSRQGAYTEAFF. CDR3 bases: TGTGCCAGTAGTAGACAGGGCGCATACACTGAAGCTTTCTTT.

The V gene is TRBV12-3 or TRBV12-4, the J gene TRBJ1-6, with D perhaps matching TRBD1 (6 bases). V lost 8 bases, J lost 15 bases, and 20 bases lay in between. The CDR3 covers 13 residues. CDR3 in amino acids: CASSGGGEALLHF. CDR3 DNA: TGTGCCAGCTCCGGTGGGGGCGAAGCACTCCTCCACTTT.

The rearrangement joins TRBV4-1 to TRBJ2-6; D may be TRBD2 (7 bases). V was shortened by 0 bases and J by 0 bases, with 12 bases between the two germline ends. CDR1 and CDR2 (germline): MGHRA, YSYEKL. This CDR3 has 18 amino acids. The chain's CDR3 is CASSQDRGARSGANVLTF. The CDR3 DNA follows: TGCGCCAGCAGCCAAGATCGGGGGGCCCGCTCTGGGGCCAACGTCCTGACTTTC.

The chain uses TRBV9 and TRBJ1-6; the D is unclear. Germline loops: CDR1 SGDLS, CDR2 YYNGEE. The V and J ends lost 2 bases and 1 base respectively, with 10 bases between them. This CDR3 region has 16 residues. The CDR3 DNA reads as TGTGCCAGCAGCGTCACCGGAGAGTCCTATAATTCACCCCTCCACTTT. As protein: CASSVTGESYNSPLHF.

The rearrangement links TRBV19 to TRBJ1-4; D remains unclear. The CDR3 is 17 residues long. Germline CDR1 is LNHDA and CDR2 is SQIVND (reference sequence). Trimming removed 3 bases at V and 0 bases at J, with 14 bases between. The CDR3 DNA reads TGTGCCAGTAGTATCAAAGGATCCGGGGCAACTAATGAAAAACTGTTTTTT. It encodes CASSIKGSGATNEKLFF.